These T cell receptor beta chains were read from a single sample in a study of early stage breast cancer tumors. Data came from immunoSEQ multiplex PCR; TCRdb stores just in-frame clones and leaves some out. The repertoire includes 25,000 to 30,000 clones, about 83% of them detected once, and roughly 10% sits in the top ten. Sequenced: blood. The receptors were gathered from a person aged 45 to 59 with breast cancer. Both conserved end residues are part of each CDR3. Each record gives: clone size, J gene, D gene, V gene, CDR3 protein, CDR3 DNA. The D gene is left open where the match is weak. Where a row states a size, it is once, few, many or the class of an expanded clone; other rows omit it.

>-|TRBJ1-1|-|TRBV5-6
CASSLPSAATEAFF
TGTGCCAGCAGCTTGCCGTCCGCAGCCACTGAAGCTTTCTTT
>-|TRBJ2-1|TRBD1|TRBV29-1
CSVEPTGGSYNEQFF
TGCAGCGTTGAACCCACAGGGGGCTCCTACAATGAGCAGTTCTTC
>once|TRBJ2-7|TRBD2|TRBV30
CAWSVGSGRAYEQYF
TGTGCCTGGAGTGTGGGTAGCGGGAGGGCCTACGAGCAGTACTTC
>few|TRBJ1-6|-|TRBV14
CASKSSGANSPLHF
TGTGCCAGCAAGTCGAGCGGGGCTAATTCACCCCTCCACTTT
>-|TRBJ1-2|TRBD1|TRBV27
CASSLSLSQTGNYGYTF
TGTGCCAGCAGTTTATCCCTTTCCCAGACAGGGAACTATGGCTACACCTTC
>-|TRBJ1-1|-|TRBV19
CASSVWLANTEAFF
TGTGCCAGTAGTGTTTGGTTAGCGAACACTGAAGCTTTCTTT
>-|TRBJ2-7|TRBD2|TRBV4-1
CASSQGGLALNEQYF
TGCGCCAGCAGCCAAGGGGGACTAGCGCTAAACGAGCAGTACTTC
>-|TRBJ2-2|-|TRBV13
CASSFGSNTGELFF
TGTGCCAGCAGCTTCGGCAGTAACACCGGGGAGCTGTTTTTT
>-|TRBJ1-5|-|TRBV9
CASSVAGHSNQPQHF
TGTGCCAGCAGCGTAGCGGGGCATAGCAATCAGCCCCAGCATTTT
>-|TRBJ2-1|-|TRBV4-1
CASSQARDPKDDEQFF
TGCGCCAGCAGCCAGGCTCGGGACCCTAAGGATGATGAGCAGTTCTTC
>-|TRBJ2-3|-|TRBV6-1
CASRGASTDTQYF
TGTGCCAGCAGGGGAGCTAGCACAGATACGCAGTATTTT
>-|TRBJ2-3|TRBD2|TRBV5-1
CASSLEQGLAGADTQYF
TGCGCCAGCAGCTTGGAGCAGGGCTTAGCGGGAGCAGATACGCAGTATTTT
>-|TRBJ1-5|-|TRBV5-1
CASSPTVGGGNQPQHF
TGCGCCAGCAGCCCGACAGTTGGGGGGGGCAATCAGCCCCAGCATTTT
>-|TRBJ1-2|-|TRBV2
CASRVLQGLSGYTF
TGTGCCAGCAGAGTCCTACAGGGATTGAGTGGCTACACCTTC
>-|TRBJ1-4|TRBD1|TRBV7-6
CASSAGGVGEKLFF
TGTGCCAGCAGCGCAGGGGGTGTCGGGGAAAAACTGTTTTTT
>-|TRBJ1-5|-|TRBV27
CASSLRGPAQPQHF
TGTGCCAGCAGTTTAAGAGGTCCGGCCCAGCCCCAGCATTTT
>-|TRBJ2-7|TRBD2|TRBV5-1
CASSRGGRDDEQYF
TGCGCCAGCAGCCGGGGGGGGAGAGATGACGAGCAGTACTTC
>-|TRBJ1-1|-|TRBV9
CASSVGDGNTEAFF
TGTGCCAGCAGCGTAGGGGACGGGAACACTGAAGCTTTCTTT
>-|TRBJ2-7|-|TRBV19
CASRGSYEQYF
TGTGCCAGTAGGGGGTCCTACGAGCAGTACTTC
>-|TRBJ2-2|-|TRBV27
CASSQRGGELFF
TGTGCCAGCAGTCAGAGGGGCGGGGAGCTGTTTTTT
>-|TRBJ2-7|-|TRBV19
CASSPYLNYEQYF
TGTGCCAGTAGTCCATACTTGAACTACGAGCAGTACTTC
>-|TRBJ2-5|TRBD2|TRBV9
CASSVGLAGRETQYF
TGTGCCAGCAGCGTCGGACTAGCGGGGCGGGAGACCCAGTACTTC
>-|TRBJ1-3|-|TRBV9
CASSVYGSGNTIYF
TGTGCCAGCAGCGTGTACGGCTCTGGAAACACCATATATTTT
>-|TRBJ2-3|-|TRBV27
CASSSFPDTQYF
TGTGCCAGCAGTTCCTTCCCAGATACGCAGTATTTT
>-|TRBJ2-3|-|TRBV11-3
CASSLGVGGESTDTQYF
TGTGCCAGCAGCTTAGGCGTCGGCGGGGAGAGCACAGATACGCAGTATTTT
>few|TRBJ2-7|TRBD1|TRBV7-3
CASSLTSGGPYEQYF
TGTGCCAGCAGCTTAACATCAGGGGGCCCCTACGAGCAGTACTTC
>-|TRBJ2-1|TRBD2|TRBV7-9
CASSAPLAETYNEQFF
TGTGCCAGCAGCGCGCCGCTAGCGGAGACCTACAATGAGCAGTTCTTC
>-|TRBJ2-3|TRBD2|TRBV7-9
CASSSSTTSGGAGTDTQYF
TGTGCCAGCAGCTCATCGACGACTAGCGGGGGGGCCGGCACAGATACGCAGTATTTT
>few|TRBJ2-3|-|TRBV19
CASSAPGGGPTDTQYF
TGTGCCAGTAGCGCACCTGGAGGGGGGCCAACAGATACGCAGTATTTT
>-|TRBJ1-4|-|TRBV4-3
CASSQQPTNEKLFF
TGCGCCAGCAGCCAGCAACCAACTAATGAAAAACTGTTTTTT